Listed below are T cell receptor beta chains from one sample, sequenced in a study of vaccination and CD4 T cells after COVID-19. TCRdb fed the PCR reads into MiXCR, producing one record per CDR3 protein. The data contain 10,000 or so distinct CDR3 sequences, over 30% of them singletons. Their antigens remain unidentified. The source material was CD4+ T cells from blood, cultured in vitro, sampled after SARS-CoV-2 vaccination. These receptor sequences come from a human donor who had recovered from COVID-19. CDR3s include the opening cysteine and the closing phenylalanine or tryptophan. A D gene is named only where the DNA matches it firmly. Size is omitted from some rows. Given values are once, few, many or a class for expanded clones.

>TRBV12-3/TRBV12-4|TRBJ2-2|.|TRBD1
TGTGCCAGCGGCCCCAGACAGGGGGTAAGGGAGCTGTTTTTT
CASGPRQGVRELFF
>TRBV27|TRBJ1-2|.|.
TGTGCCAGCAGTTCACACCGGGACAAGAACTATGGCTACACCTTC
CASSSHRDKNYGYTF
>TRBV23-1|TRBJ1-2|.|.
TGCGCCAGCAGTCAAAGCCCCGGGGAGGGTTCGGATGGCTACACCTTC
CASSQSPGEGSDGYTF
>TRBV20-1|TRBJ2-1|few|TRBD2
TGCAGTGGGGTAGCGGGAGTACTTAATGAGCAGTTCTTC
CSGVAGVLNEQFF
>TRBV6-1|TRBJ1-1|few|TRBD1
TGTGCCAGCAGCCGAGACAGGGGGCTACTGAACACTGAAGCTTTCTTT
CASSRDRGLLNTEAFF
>TRBV24-1|TRBJ2-5|.|.
TGTGCCACCAGTGATACCGACCAGGCCTACCAAGAGACCCAGTACTTC
CATSDTDQAYQETQYF
>TRBV19|TRBJ2-7|.|TRBD2
TGTGCCAGCCGTCGTGGGAGCGGGAGCTCCTACGAGCAGTACTTC
CASRRGSGSSYEQYF
>TRBV28|TRBJ2-3|.|TRBD1
TGTGCCAGCAGCGAAGACAGGGGGAGCACAGATACGCAGTATTTT
CASSEDRGSTDTQYF
>TRBV28|TRBJ2-7|few|.
TGTGCCAGCATATCCGGGACGGCGATCTACGAGCAGTACTTC
CASISGTAIYEQYF
>TRBV19|TRBJ1-2|few|TRBD1
TGTGCCAGTAGCGAGTGGCAGGGGGCGCGTAATTGGGGCTACACCTTC
CASSEWQGARNWGYTF
>TRBV7-2|TRBJ1-3|.|TRBD1
TGTGCCAGCAGCCACGGGACAGCCTCTGGAAACACCATATATTTT
CASSHGTASGNTIYF
>TRBV6-5|TRBJ1-2|.|.
TGTGCCAGCAGTTACTCGGCAAGCGGCTATGGCTACACCTTC
CASSYSASGYGYTF
>TRBV19|TRBJ1-5|few|.
TGTGCCAGTACTAGGGAAAGTCAGCCCCAGCATTTT
CASTRESQPQHF
>TRBV6-1|TRBJ1-3|.|.
TGTGCCAGCAGTGAACGCCGGGCCACCTCTGGAAACACCATATATTTT
CASSERRATSGNTIYF
>TRBV27|TRBJ2-3|few|TRBD2
TGTGCCAGCAGTCCCTTCGGTAGCGGGAGTGTTCAAGATACGCAGTATTTT
CASSPFGSGSVQDTQYF
>TRBV14|TRBJ1-1|.|.
TGTGCCAGCAGCCCCTCCACAGGTTTGGGTTTCACTGAAGCTTTCTTT
CASSPSTGLGFTEAFF
>TRBV28|TRBJ1-1|few|.
TGTGCCAGCAGTTTAAGGGACACTGAAGCTTTCTTT
CASSLRDTEAFF
>TRBV9|TRBJ2-5|.|.
TGTGCCAGCAGCGTAGTGGGTAAGACCCAGTACTTC
CASSVVGKTQYF
>TRBV4-3|TRBJ1-2|.|.
TGCGCCAGCAGCCAAGATCCGAATCCGTCTAGCCCCTATGGCTACACCTTC
CASSQDPNPSSPYGYTF
>TRBV6-1|TRBJ2-2|.|TRBD2
TGTGCCAGCGGACTAGTTAGGACCGGGGAGCTGTTTTTT
CASGLVRTGELFF
>TRBV6-2/TRBV6-3|TRBJ1-1|few|.
TGTGCCAGCAGTTACTCGATTGAAGCTTTCTTT
CASSYSIEAFF
>TRBV20-1|TRBJ1-2|.|TRBD1
TGCAGTGCTTCGAGGACAGGGGTCTTATTGGGTGGCTGCACCTTC
CSASRTGVLLGGCTF
>TRBV20-1|TRBJ1-2|.|.
TGCAGTGCTAGACCAAGGGGAGGTAACTATGGCTACACCTTC
CSARPRGGNYGYTF
>TRBV20-1|TRBJ2-5|.|.
TGCAGTGCTAGAGGCCAGGGCGGATCCTCAGAGACCCAGTACTTC
CSARGQGGSSETQYF
>TRBV2|TRBJ1-6|few|TRBD1
TGTGCCAGCAGTGAACGGGGACAGGGAGGTTCACCCCTCCACTTT
CASSERGQGGSPLHF
>TRBV6-1|TRBJ2-2|once|TRBD2
TGTGCCAGCAGCCCCATGCTAGCGGGAGGGCCGGGAGCGGGGACCGGGGAGCTGTTTTTT
CASSPMLAGGPGAGTGELFF
>TRBV7-2|TRBJ2-5|few|TRBD1
TGTGCCAGCAGCCACCAATGGACAGGTCAAGAGACCCAGTACTTC
CASSHQWTGQETQYF
>TRBV12-3/TRBV12-4|TRBJ1-3|.|.
TGTGCCAGCAGTGGGTTATGGACCGGCTCTGGAAACACCATATATTTT
CASSGLWTGSGNTIYF
>TRBV20-1|TRBJ2-1|few|TRBD1
TGCAGTGCTCCGGGACAGGGTCACGATGAGCAGTTCTTC
CSAPGQGHDEQFF
>TRBV28|TRBJ1-5|few|.
TGTGCCAGCAAGGGCAGGGATCAGCCCCAGCATTTT
CASKGRDQPQHF
>TRBV20-1|TRBJ1-1|few|TRBD1
TGCAGTGCTAGGGGGGACAGGGGCCTCTTCCCTCCTGAAGCTTTCTTT
CSARGDRGLFPPEAFF
>TRBV6-1|TRBJ1-1|.|.
TGTGCCAGCAGTGAAGGAGGCTGGGCTCGGACGTTGAACACTGGAGCTTTCTTT
CASSEGGWARTLNTGAFF
>TRBV28|TRBJ2-7|.|.
TGTGCCAGCAGTCCCCCCTCGGAGGGTTACGAGCAGTACTTC
CASSPPSEGYEQYF
>TRBV2|TRBJ2-7|.|TRBD2
TGTGCCAGCAGTGACCTGGGCAGGGGACTAGCGGGAGTGTACGAGCAGTACTTC
CASSDLGRGLAGVYEQYF
>TRBV6-1|TRBJ1-3|.|.
TGTGCCAGCCGACGGGATTTGGGGGGTGGAAACACCATATATTTT
CASRRDLGGGNTIYF
>TRBV4-3|TRBJ1-4|.|.
TGCGCCAGCAGCCAAGATCTCTCCTCTAATGAAAAACTGTTTTTT
CASSQDLSSNEKLFF